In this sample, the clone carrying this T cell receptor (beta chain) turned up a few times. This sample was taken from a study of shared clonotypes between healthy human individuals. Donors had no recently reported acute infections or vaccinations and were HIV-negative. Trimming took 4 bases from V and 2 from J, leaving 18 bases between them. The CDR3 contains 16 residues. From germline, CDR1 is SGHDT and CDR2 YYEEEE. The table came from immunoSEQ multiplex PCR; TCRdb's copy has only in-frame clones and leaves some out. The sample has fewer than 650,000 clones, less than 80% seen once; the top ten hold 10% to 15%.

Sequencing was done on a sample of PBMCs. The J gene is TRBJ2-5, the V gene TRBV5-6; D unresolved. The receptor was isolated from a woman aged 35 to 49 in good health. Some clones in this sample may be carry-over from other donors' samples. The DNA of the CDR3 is TGTGCCAGCAGCCAAGGACCAATAGACTCACAAGAGACCCAGTACTTC. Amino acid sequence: CASSQGPIDSQETQYF. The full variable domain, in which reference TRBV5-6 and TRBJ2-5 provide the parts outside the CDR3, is DAGVTQSPTHLIKTRGQQVTLRCSPKSGHDTVSWYQQALGQGPQFIFQYYEEEERQRGNFPDRFSGHQFPNYSSELNVNALLLGDSALYLCASSQGPIDSQETQYFGPGTRLLVL.